This TCR beta chain is drawn from a study of Graves' ophthalmopathy and Graves' hyperthyroidism. Every ophthalmopathy donor presented moderate-to-severe activity, CAS ≥3, NOSPECS ≥4 and duration under 3 months. This CDR3 is 16 amino acids long. CDR1 KGHDR and CDR2 SFDVKD come from the germline V gene. Notes on the study in general: Stable hyperthyroidism and ophthalmopathy were told apart by a 13-signature model, which achieved about 88% sensitivity and roughly 76% specificity.

On this clonotype itself: Its specificity is not known. Mismatch with germline at one junction end may stem from a read error.

Transcripts of RNA were the source for amplifying TCR beta CDR3 regions. An initial RT-PCR round employing HTBI primers preceded a second-round multiplex PCR. One entry per CDR3 protein results from TCRdb running MiXCR on the multiplex PCR reads. The data show almost 750,000 distinct CDR3 sequences, approximately 40% seen once. The chain combines TRBV24-1 with TRBJ1-5, with TRBD1 identical over 7 bases. Sequencing was performed on peripheral blood. The origin of this receptor is an adult man with Graves' ophthalmopathy. The CDR3 loop reads CASSPNAGGRGQPQHF. The CDR3 DNA reads TGTGCCAGCAGTCCCAACGCAGGGGGGCGTGGACAGCCCCAGCATTTT.